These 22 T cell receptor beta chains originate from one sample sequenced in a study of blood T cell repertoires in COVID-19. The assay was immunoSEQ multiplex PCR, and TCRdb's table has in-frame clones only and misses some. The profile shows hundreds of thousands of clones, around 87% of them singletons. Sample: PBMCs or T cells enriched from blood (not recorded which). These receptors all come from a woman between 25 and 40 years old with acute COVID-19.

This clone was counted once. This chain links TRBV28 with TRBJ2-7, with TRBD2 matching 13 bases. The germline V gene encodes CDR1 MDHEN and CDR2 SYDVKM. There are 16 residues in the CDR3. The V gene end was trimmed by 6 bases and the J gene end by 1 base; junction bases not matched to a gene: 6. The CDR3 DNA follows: TGTGCCAGCAGAGGCCGGACTAGCGGGGGATCCTACGAGCAGTACTTC. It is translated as CASRGRTSGGSYEQYF.

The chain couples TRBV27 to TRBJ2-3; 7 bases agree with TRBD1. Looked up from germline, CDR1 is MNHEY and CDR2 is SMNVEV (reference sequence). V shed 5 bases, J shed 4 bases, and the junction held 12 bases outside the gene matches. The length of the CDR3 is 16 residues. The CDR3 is CASSPWGQLSSDTQYF. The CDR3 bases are TGTGCCAGCAGTCCGTGGGGACAGCTCTCGTCAGATACGCAGTATTTT.

In DNA form, the CDR3 reads TGCAGCGTTGTCTCCGGGAGCTCCTACGAGCAGTACTTC. Translation gives CSVVSGSSYEQYF. The V gene is TRBV29-1, the J gene TRBJ2-7; possible D gene TRBD2, 6 bases. The V gene's germline CDR1 is SQVTM and CDR2 ANQGSEA. The ends were cut back, 4 bases at V and 0 bases at J, with 10 bases in the middle. There are 13 residues in the CDR3.

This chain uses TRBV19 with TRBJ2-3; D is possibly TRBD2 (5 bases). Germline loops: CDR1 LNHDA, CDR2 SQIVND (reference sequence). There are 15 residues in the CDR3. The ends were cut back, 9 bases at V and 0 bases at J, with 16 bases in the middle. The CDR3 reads CASGNTRTSTDTQYF. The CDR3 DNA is TGTGCCAGCGGGAATACGCGCACTAGCACAGATACGCAGTATTTT.

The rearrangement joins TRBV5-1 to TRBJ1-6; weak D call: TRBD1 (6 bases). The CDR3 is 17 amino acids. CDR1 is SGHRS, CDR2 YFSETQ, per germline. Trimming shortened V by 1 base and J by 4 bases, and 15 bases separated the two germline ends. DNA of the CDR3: TGCGCCAGCAGCTTGTCACAGGGTGGATCTTATAATTCACCCCTCCACTTT. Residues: CASSLSQGGSYNSPLHF.

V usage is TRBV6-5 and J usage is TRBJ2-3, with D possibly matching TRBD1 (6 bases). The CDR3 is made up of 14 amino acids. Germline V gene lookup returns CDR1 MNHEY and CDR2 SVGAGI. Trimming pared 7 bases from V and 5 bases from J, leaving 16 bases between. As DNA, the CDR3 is TGTGCCAGCACCCTTACAGGGATTGGAGATACGCAGTATTTT. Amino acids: CASTLTGIGDTQYF.

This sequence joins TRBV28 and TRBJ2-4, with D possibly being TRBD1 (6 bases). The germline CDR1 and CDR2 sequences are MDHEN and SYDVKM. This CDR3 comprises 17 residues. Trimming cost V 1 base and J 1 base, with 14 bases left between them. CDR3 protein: CASSLLSQGLAKNIQYF. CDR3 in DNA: TGTGCCAGCAGTTTATTGTCCCAGGGGCTCGCCAAAAACATTCAGTACTTC.

The chain's CDR3 is CASSPQGYGYTF. CDR3 coding DNA: TGTGCCAGCAGCCCACAGGGTTATGGCTACACCTTC. This chain joins TRBV7-9 and TRBJ1-2, with D maybe TRBD1 (6 bases). The CDR3 runs to 12 residues. V lost 5 bases and J 5 bases, leaving 9 bases between the germline ends. Germline V gene data show CDR1 as SEHNR and CDR2 as FQNEAQ (reference sequence).

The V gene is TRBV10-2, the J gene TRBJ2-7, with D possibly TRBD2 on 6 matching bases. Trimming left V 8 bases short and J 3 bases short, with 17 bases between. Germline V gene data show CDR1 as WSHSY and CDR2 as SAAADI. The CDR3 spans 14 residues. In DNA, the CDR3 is TGCGCCAGCTCCCCCAGCGGCGGGATCTACGAGCAGTACTTC. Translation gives CASSPSGGIYEQYF.

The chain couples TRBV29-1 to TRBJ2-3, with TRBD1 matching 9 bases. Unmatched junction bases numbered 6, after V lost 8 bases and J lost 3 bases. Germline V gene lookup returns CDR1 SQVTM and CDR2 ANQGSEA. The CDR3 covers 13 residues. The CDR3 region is CSHTGGGTDTQYF. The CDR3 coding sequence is TGCAGCCATACAGGGGGCGGAACAGATACGCAGTATTTT.

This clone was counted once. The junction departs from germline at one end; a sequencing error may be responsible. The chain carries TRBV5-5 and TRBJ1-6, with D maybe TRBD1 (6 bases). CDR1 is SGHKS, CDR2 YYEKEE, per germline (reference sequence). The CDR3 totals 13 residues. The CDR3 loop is CAGSPTRTAPPHF. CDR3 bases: TGTGCCGGCAGCCCTACCAGGACAGCCCCCCCCCACTTT.

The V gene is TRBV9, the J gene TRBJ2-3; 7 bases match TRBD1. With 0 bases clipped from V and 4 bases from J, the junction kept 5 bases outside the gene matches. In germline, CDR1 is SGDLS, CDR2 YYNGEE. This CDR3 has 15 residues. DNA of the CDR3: TGTGCCAGCAGCGTAGTAGGACAGGCGCCAGATACGCAGTATTTT. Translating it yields CASSVVGQAPDTQYF.

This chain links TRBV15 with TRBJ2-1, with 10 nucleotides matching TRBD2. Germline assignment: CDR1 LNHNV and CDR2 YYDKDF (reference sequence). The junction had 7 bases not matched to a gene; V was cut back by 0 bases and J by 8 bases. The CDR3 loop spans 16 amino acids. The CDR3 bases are TGTGCCACCAGCAGAGATACCACTAGCGGGGTGCATGAGCAGTTCTTC. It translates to CATSRDTTSGVHEQFF.

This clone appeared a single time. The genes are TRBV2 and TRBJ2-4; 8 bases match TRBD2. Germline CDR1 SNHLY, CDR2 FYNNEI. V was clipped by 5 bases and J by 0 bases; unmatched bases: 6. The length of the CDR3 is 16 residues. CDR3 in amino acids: CASSRGLELAKNIQYF. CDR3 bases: TGTGCCAGCAGTCGGGGACTAGAGCTAGCCAAAAACATTCAGTACTTC.

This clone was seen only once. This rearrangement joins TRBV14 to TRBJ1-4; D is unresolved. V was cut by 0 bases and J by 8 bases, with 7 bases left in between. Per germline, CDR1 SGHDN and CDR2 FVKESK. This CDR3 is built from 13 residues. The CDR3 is CASSQDSLEKLFF. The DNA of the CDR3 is TGTGCCAGCAGCCAAGATAGCCTAGAAAAACTGTTTTTT.

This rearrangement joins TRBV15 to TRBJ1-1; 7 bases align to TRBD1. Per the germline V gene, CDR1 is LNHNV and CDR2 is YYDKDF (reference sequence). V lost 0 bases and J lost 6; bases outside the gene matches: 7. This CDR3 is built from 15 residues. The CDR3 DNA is TGTGCCACCAGCAGAGATTCGACAGGGCTGTCTGAAGCTTTCTTT. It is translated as CATSRDSTGLSEAFF.

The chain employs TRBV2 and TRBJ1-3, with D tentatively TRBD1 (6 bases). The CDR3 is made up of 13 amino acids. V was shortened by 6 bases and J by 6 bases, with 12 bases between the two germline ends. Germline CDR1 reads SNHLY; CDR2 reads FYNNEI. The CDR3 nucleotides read TGTGCCAGCAGCTCACAGGGTACAAACACCATATATTTT. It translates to CASSSQGTNTIYF.

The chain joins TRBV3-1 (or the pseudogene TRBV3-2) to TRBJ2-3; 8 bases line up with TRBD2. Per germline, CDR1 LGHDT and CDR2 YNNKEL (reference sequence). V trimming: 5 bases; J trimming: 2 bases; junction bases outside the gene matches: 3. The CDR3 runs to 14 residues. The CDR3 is CASSLAGFTDTQYF. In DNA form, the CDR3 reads TGTGCCAGCAGCTTAGCGGGGTTCACAGATACGCAGTATTTT.

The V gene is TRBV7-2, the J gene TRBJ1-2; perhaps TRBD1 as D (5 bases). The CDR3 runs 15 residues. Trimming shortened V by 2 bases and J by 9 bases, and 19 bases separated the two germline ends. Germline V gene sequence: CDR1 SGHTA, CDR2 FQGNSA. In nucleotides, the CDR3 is TGTGCCAGCAGCTTAAAGGTTGGAGGGGCGCAGAGCTACACCTTC. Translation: CASSLKVGGAQSYTF.

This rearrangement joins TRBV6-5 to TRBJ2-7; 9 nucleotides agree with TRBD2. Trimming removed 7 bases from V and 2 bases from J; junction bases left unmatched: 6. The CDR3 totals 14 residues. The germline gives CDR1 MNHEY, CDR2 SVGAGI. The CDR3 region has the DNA TGTGCCAGCACTGTGGCGGGAGGGCCCTACGAGCAGTACTTC. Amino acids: CASTVAGGPYEQYF.

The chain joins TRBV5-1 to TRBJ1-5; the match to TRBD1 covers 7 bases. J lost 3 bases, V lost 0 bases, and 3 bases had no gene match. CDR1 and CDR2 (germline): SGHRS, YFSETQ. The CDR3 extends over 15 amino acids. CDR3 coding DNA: TGCGCCAGCAGCTTGGGGGGGACAGTCAATCAGCCCCAGCATTTT. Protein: CASSLGGTVNQPQHF.

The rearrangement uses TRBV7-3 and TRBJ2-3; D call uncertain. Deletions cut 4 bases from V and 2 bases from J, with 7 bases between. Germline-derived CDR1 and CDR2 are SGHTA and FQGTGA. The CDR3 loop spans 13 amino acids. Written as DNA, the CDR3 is TGTGCCAGCAGCTCCTCTTACACAGATACGCAGTATTTT. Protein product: CASSSSYTDTQYF. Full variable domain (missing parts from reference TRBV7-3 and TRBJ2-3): GAGVSQTPSNKVTEKGKYVELRCDPISGHTALYWYRQSLGQGPEFLIYFQGTGAADDSGLPNDRFFAVRPEGSVSTLKIQRTERGDSAVYLCASSSSYTDTQYFGPGTRLTVL.